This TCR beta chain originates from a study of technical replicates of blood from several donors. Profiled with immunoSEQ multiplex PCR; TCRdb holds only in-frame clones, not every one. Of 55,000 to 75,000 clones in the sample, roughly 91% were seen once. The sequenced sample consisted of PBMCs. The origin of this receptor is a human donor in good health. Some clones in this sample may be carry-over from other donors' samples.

The CDR3 here is CASSNKQANTEAFF. The CDR3, as DNA: TGTGCCAGCAGCAATAAACAGGCGAACACTGAAGCTTTCTTT. The V gene is TRBV11-2, the J gene TRBJ1-1, with TRBD1 as a possible D gene (5 bases). Germline V gene sequence: CDR1 SGHAT, CDR2 FQNNGV. The V gene lost 5 bases and the J gene lost 1 base, with 11 bases spanning the gap. The CDR3 loop spans 14 amino acids. Together with reference TRBV11-2 and TRBJ1-1, the CDR3 gives the full variable domain: EAGVAQSPRYKIIEKRQSVAFWCNPISGHATLYWYQQILGQGPKLLIQFQNNGVVDDSQLPKDRFSAERLKGVDSTLKIQPAKLEDSAVYLCASSNKQANTEAFFGQGTRLTVV.